A single sample is the source of the 30 T cell receptor beta chains below, sequenced in a study of response to subunit inactivated influenza vaccine. TCRdb re-called the RT-PCR reads with MiXCR, one entry per CDR3 protein. Of about 540,000 distinct CDR3 sequences listed, around 15% are singletons. The input for sequencing was PBMCs from blood, taken less than 13 days after vaccination. The source is a man in his fifties who received an inactivated influenza vaccine.

This clonotype was picked up a small number of times. This chain joins TRBV5-1 and TRBJ2-7; 9 bases match TRBD1. With 4 bases clipped from V and 3 bases from J, the junction kept 8 bases outside the gene matches. Germline CDR1 reads SGHRS; CDR2 reads YFSETQ. The CDR3 covers 15 residues. CDR3 in amino acids: CASSQGQGVIYEQYF. The CDR3 DNA follows: TGCGCCAGCAGCCAGGGACAGGGTGTAATCTACGAGCAGTACTTC.

The chain links TRBV7-2 to TRBJ1-1, with 8 bases identical to TRBD1. J lost 5 bases, V lost 3 bases, and 5 bases had no gene match. The CDR3 totals 14 residues. The germline gives CDR1 SGHTA, CDR2 FQGNSA. The CDR3 coding sequence is TGTGCCAGCAGCTTGAACAGGGGGGAGACTGAAGCTTTCTTT. Translation: CASSLNRGETEAFF.

The chain couples TRBV5-1 to TRBJ2-1; D remains ambiguous. The CDR3 is 14 residues long. V lost 4 bases and J 0 bases, leaving 8 bases between the germline ends. Per the germline V gene, CDR1 is SGHRS and CDR2 is YFSETQ. CDR3 sequence: CASSSTNSYNEQFF. In nucleotides, the CDR3 is TGCGCCAGCAGCAGTACTAACTCCTACAATGAGCAGTTCTTC.

This clonotype showed up just a few times. The chain recombines TRBV5-1 with TRBJ2-6; D may be TRBD1 (5 bases). CDR1 is SGHRS and CDR2 is YFSETQ in the germline V gene. With 2 bases removed from V and 1 base from J, the gap between germline ends came to 13 bases. The CDR3 length is 17 residues. The CDR3 is CASSLTLTGSGANVLTF. The CDR3, as DNA: TGCGCCAGCAGCTTAACCCTAACAGGATCTGGGGCCAACGTCCTGACTTTC. The whole variable domain, remainder taken from reference TRBV5-1 and TRBJ2-6, is KAGVTQTPRYLIKTRGQQVTLSCSPISGHRSVSWYQQTPGQGLQFLFEYFSETQRNKGNFPGRFSGRQFSNSRSEMNVSTLELGDSALYLCASSLTLTGSGANVLTFGAGSRLTVL.

V is TRBV20-1 and J is TRBJ2-7, with 8 positions matching TRBD2. V dropped 3 bases and J dropped 2; count of bases not matched to a gene: 9. The length of the CDR3 is 15 residues. Germline V gene sequence: CDR1 DFQATT, CDR2 SNEGSKA (reference sequence). In DNA, the CDR3 is TGCAGTGCTAGGTCACAAGCGGGAGACCCCTACGAGCAGTACTTC. Translation: CSARSQAGDPYEQYF.

This clonotype was recorded at least ten times. The chain carries TRBV7-8 and TRBJ2-3, with TRBD2 matching over 8 bases. CDR3 length: 16 amino acids. Germline CDR1 reads SGHVS; CDR2 reads FQNEAQ. The V and J ends lost 1 base and 1 base, in that order; junction bases with no gene match: 4. The CDR3 sequence: CASSLGAGGRTDTQYF. In DNA form, the CDR3 reads TGTGCCAGCAGCTTAGGGGCGGGGGGACGCACAGATACGCAGTATTTT.

V usage is TRBV12-3 or TRBV12-4 and J usage is TRBJ2-3; D gene ambiguous. The CDR3 has 13 amino acids. With 6 bases removed from V and 2 bases from J, the gap between germline ends came to 9 bases. For the CDR3, the DNA is TGTGCCAGCAGGATTCGGGCCACAGATACGCAGTATTTT. Its translation is CASRIRATDTQYF.

This clonotype was recorded a few times. CDR3 amino acids: CASRNRGLGEKLFF. Here the CDR3 DNA reads TGTGCCAGCAGAAACAGGGGGCTTGGTGAAAAACTGTTTTTT. This sequence joins TRBV6-1 and TRBJ1-4, with 9 bases matching TRBD1. V shed 6 bases, J shed 7 bases, and the junction held 6 bases outside the gene matches. The CDR3 length is 14 residues. In germline, CDR1 is MNHNS, CDR2 SASEGT.

The chain recombines TRBV7-8 with TRBJ2-2, with 11 positions matching TRBD2. With 1 base clipped from V and 1 base from J, the junction kept 5 bases outside the gene matches. Germline V gene sequence: CDR1 SGHVS, CDR2 FQNEAQ. CDR3 length: 18 amino acids. CDR3: CASSLVSLAGGNTGELFF. Here the CDR3 DNA reads TGTGCCAGCAGCTTAGTGTCCCTAGCGGGGGGGAACACCGGGGAGCTGTTTTTT.

This clonotype has more than one count but fewer than ten. The chain combines TRBV12-3 or TRBV12-4 with TRBJ2-7; D gene ambiguous. The CDR3 is made up of 12 amino acids. Trimming stripped 6 bases from V and 5 bases from J, with 11 bases between. CDR3 in amino acids: CASSPSGHEQYF. CDR3 in DNA: TGTGCCAGCAGCCCCTCTGGGCACGAGCAGTACTTC.

This clonotype has a count of ten or more. The chain couples TRBV20-1 to TRBJ2-7; a possible D gene is TRBD1 (6 bases). CDR1 is DFQATT and CDR2 is SNEGSKA in the germline V gene (reference sequence). Trimming stripped 6 bases from V and 3 bases from J, with 18 bases between. This CDR3 is 14 amino acids long. CDR3 nucleotide sequence: TGCAGTGCGGAGAGGGGGTCGGGGATCTACGAGCAGTACTTC. It translates to CSAERGSGIYEQYF.

This clonotype occurred a few times. V gene TRBV28 combines with J gene TRBJ2-7; D is uncertain. This CDR3 region has 13 residues. The V gene lost 1 base and the J gene lost 4 bases, with 8 bases spanning the gap. Germline CDR1 reads MDHEN; CDR2 reads SYDVKM. CDR3: CASSLSPLYEQYF. The CDR3 DNA reads as TGTGCCAGCAGTTTATCTCCCCTTTACGAGCAGTACTTC.

The sample holds many counts of this clonotype. V is TRBV29-1 and J is TRBJ1-2; 7 bases are a match to TRBD1. Trimming at V came to 0 bases and at J to 7 bases, leaving 8 bases not matched to a gene. CDR1 SQVTM and CDR2 ANQGSEA come from the germline V gene. The CDR3 length is 14 residues. CDR3 sequence: CSVEEGETGSGYTF. The CDR3 region has the DNA TGCAGCGTTGAAGAGGGGGAGACAGGGAGTGGCTACACCTTC.

The rearrangement links TRBV5-1 to TRBJ2-6; D perhaps matches TRBD1 (6 bases). This CDR3 region has 15 residues. Per the germline V gene, CDR1 is SGHRS and CDR2 is YFSETQ. V was shortened by 4 bases and J by 0 bases, with 8 bases between the two germline ends. CDR3 amino acids: CASSRTDSGANVLTF. DNA of the CDR3: TGCGCCAGCAGCAGGACAGACTCTGGGGCCAACGTCCTGACTTTC.

This chain links TRBV5-1 with TRBJ1-6, with a tentative D call TRBD1 (6 bases). This CDR3 has 14 residues. V lost 4 bases and J lost 10, with 15 bases in between. Germline assignment: CDR1 SGHRS and CDR2 YFSETQ. The CDR3 nucleotides are TGCGCCAGCAGCGGCGCGGAGGGGGAATCACCCCTCCACTTT. Its translation: CASSGAEGESPLHF.

This sequence joins TRBV4-3 and TRBJ2-1; D gene unclear. Germline V CDR1 and CDR2: LGHNA, YSLEER. CDR3 length: 15 residues. The germline V and J ends were trimmed by 3 bases and 1 base, with 10 bases remaining between them. DNA for the CDR3: TGCGCCAGCAGCCACAGTACTACATCCTACAATGAGCAGTTCTTC. Translating it yields CASSHSTTSYNEQFF.

In its sample, this clonotype was seen many times. The V and J genes are TRBV12-3 or TRBV12-4 and TRBJ2-5, with a possible D match to TRBD1 (6 bases). The CDR3 runs to 15 residues. Between the trimmed V and J ends, which lost 3 bases and 4 bases, there was a span of 15 bases. Written as DNA, the CDR3 is TGTGCCAGCAGTTTCAGTACAGGGATCGGAGAGACCCAGTACTTC. This encodes CASSFSTGIGETQYF.

This clonotype was picked up a small number of times. The CDR3 DNA reads TGTGCCAGCTCCCGGGGACTAGCGGGAGTGAGGGCAGATACGCAGTATTTT. Translation gives CASSRGLAGVRADTQYF. The rearrangement uses TRBV18 and TRBJ2-3; the match to TRBD2 covers 14 bases. CDR1 is KGHSH and CDR2 is LQKENI in the germline V gene. There are 17 residues in the CDR3. The V and J ends lost 6 bases and 4 bases, in that order; junction bases with no gene match: 9.

This clonotype was detected ten times or more. The J gene is TRBJ2-7, the V gene TRBV6-1; a weak D match, TRBD1 (6 bases). V lost 7 bases, J lost 3 bases, and 13 bases lay in between. CDR1 MNHNS and CDR2 SASEGT come from the germline V gene. This CDR3 is 13 amino acids long. As DNA, the CDR3 is TGTGCCAGCATCTATGGCAGGGGCTACGAGCAGTACTTC. It specifies CASIYGRGYEQYF.

This clonotype has only a few counts. V and J are TRBV4-2 and TRBJ2-5, with a tentative D call TRBD1 (5 bases). This CDR3 is 14 amino acids long. Germline lookup yields CDR1 LGHNA and CDR2 YNFKEQ. V lost 1 base, J lost 3 bases, and 9 bases lay in between. The CDR3 loop reads CASSQGSREETQYF. As DNA, the CDR3 is TGTGCCAGCAGCCAAGGGTCCAGGGAAGAGACCCAGTACTTC.

This clonotype was picked up a small number of times. The chain carries TRBV29-1 and TRBJ1-1, with 10 bases fitting TRBD1. This CDR3 has 13 amino acids. CDR1 and CDR2 from the germline V gene are SQVTM and ANQGSEA. V shed 7 bases and J 6 bases; nucleotides not matched to a gene: 8. In DNA, the CDR3 is TGCAGCGCGTCGACAGGGGGCCCGTCTGAAGCTTTCTTT. Its protein is CSASTGGPSEAFF. The whole variable domain, filled in from reference TRBV29-1 and TRBJ1-1, reads SAVISQKPSRDICQRGTSLTIQCQVDSQVTMMFWYRQQPGQSLTLIATANQGSEATYESGFVIDKFPISRPNLTFSTLTVSNMSPEDSSIYLCSASTGGPSEAFFGQGTRLTVV.

V is TRBV29-1 and J is TRBJ2-7, with 8 bases that match TRBD2. The CDR3 runs to 13 residues. Per the germline V gene, CDR1 is SQVTM and CDR2 is ANQGSEA. V dropped 6 bases and J dropped 6; count of bases not matched to a gene: 10. The CDR3 spells CSVVPGGGTEQYF. CDR3 DNA sequence: TGCAGCGTGGTCCCCGGGGGGGGGACCGAGCAGTACTTC.

This clonotype was seen a few times. The chain combines TRBV24-1 with TRBJ2-3, with 8 bases identical to TRBD1. Losses at the gene ends were 3 bases for V and 2 bases for J; bases not matched to a gene: 9. Germline V CDR1 and CDR2: KGHDR, SFDVKD. This CDR3 is 17 amino acids long. The CDR3, as DNA: TGTGCCACCAGTGATCGACAGGGGAGTCGAGACACAGATACGCAGTATTTT. This codes for CATSDRQGSRDTDTQYF.

The table lists this clonotype with a few counts. V and J are TRBV10-1 and TRBJ2-1; 10 nucleotides agree with TRBD2. This CDR3 spans 19 amino acids. The V gene's germline CDR1 is WNHNN and CDR2 SYGVQD (reference sequence). The V segment lost 6 bases and the J segment 3 bases; nucleotides outside the gene matches: 17. CDR3 residues: CASRRALFLAGVIYNEQFF. CDR3 DNA: TGCGCCAGCAGGAGGGCCCTCTTTCTAGCGGGAGTAATCTACAATGAGCAGTTCTTC.

V gene TRBV3-1 combines with J gene TRBJ2-1, with 13 positions matching TRBD2. Germline CDR1 LGHDT, CDR2 YNNKEL (reference sequence). V lost 2 bases to trimming and J lost 8 bases; unmatched junction nucleotides: 6. The CDR3 is 16 amino acids. The CDR3 sequence is CASSQPGLAGPDEQFF. CDR3 DNA: TGTGCCAGCAGCCAACCGGGACTAGCGGGGCCTGATGAGCAGTTCTTC.

In this sample, this clonotype turned up many times. The rearrangement uses TRBV5-6 and TRBJ2-7; D is undetermined. Trimming stripped 4 bases from V and 0 bases from J, with 11 bases between. CDR3 length: 14 amino acids. Germline CDR1 is SGHDT and CDR2 is YYEEEE. CDR3 loop: CASSPLPGSYEQYF. The CDR3 nucleotides read TGTGCCAGCAGCCCCCTCCCAGGCTCCTACGAGCAGTACTTC.

This chain joins TRBV6-1 and TRBJ2-1, with D uncertain. The CDR3 consists of 17 residues. V lost 4 bases to trimming and J lost 1 base, with 17 bases between them. The germline V gene has CDR1 MNHNS and CDR2 SASEGT. In nucleotides, the CDR3 is TGTGCCAGCAGTGCATCGCCTCGGCCAAGTTCCTACAATGAGCAGTTCTTC. Translated: CASSASPRPSSYNEQFF.

The rearrangement links TRBV19 to TRBJ1-1, with D unresolved. The CDR3 contains 15 residues. Deletions cut 8 bases from V and 1 base from J, with 17 bases between. Looked up from germline, CDR1 is LNHDA and CDR2 is SQIVND (reference sequence). CDR3 protein: CASYTMNARNTEAFF. The CDR3 DNA reads TGTGCCAGTTATACCATGAATGCCCGGAACACTGAAGCTTTCTTT.

This sequence joins TRBV6-5 and TRBJ2-7; D not resolved. V lost 5 bases, J lost 6 bases, and 17 bases lay in between. CDR3 length: 14 amino acids. The V gene's germline CDR1 is MNHEY and CDR2 SVGAGI. The CDR3: CASSNPSAVIEQYF. In DNA, the CDR3 is TGTGCCAGCAGTAACCCGTCCGCGGTTATCGAGCAGTACTTC.

There are a few counts of this clonotype. J is TRBJ2-7 and V is TRBV9; tentative D call: TRBD2 (6 bases). Germline V gene data show CDR1 as SGDLS and CDR2 as YYNGEE. The CDR3 has 13 residues. Trimming took 1 base from V and 3 from J, leaving 8 bases between them. As DNA, the CDR3 is TGTGCCAGCAGCGTAACAGCGGGCTACGAGCAGTACTTC. It codes for CASSVTAGYEQYF.